Listed below are T cell receptor beta chains from one sample, sequenced in a study of blood T cell repertoires in COVID-19. The data were produced by immunoSEQ multiplex PCR, yet TCRdb's version contains in-frame clones alone and is incomplete. The sample includes just under 350,000 clones, 87% of them seen just once. What was sequenced was peripheral blood. These receptor sequences come from a woman in her 50s with COVID-19, enrolled during active disease. CDR3s include the opening cysteine and the closing phenylalanine or tryptophan. Fields, in order: J gene, clone size, D gene, V gene, CDR3 DNA, CDR3 protein. D genes are given only for firm matches. Size tells how often a clone was seen (once, few, many) or the class of an expanded clone, and some rows leave it out.

J gene: TRBJ1-1
clone size: once
D gene: -
V gene: TRBV10-3
CDR3 DNA: TGTGCCATCAGTGACTCCGCGACATCGAACACTGAAGCTTTCTTT
CDR3 protein: CAISDSATSNTEAFF

J gene: TRBJ2-3
clone size: -
D gene: TRBD2
V gene: TRBV19
CDR3 DNA: TGTGCCAGTAGTATAGCGGCGGGAGGATCCCTCACAGATACGCAGTATTTT
CDR3 protein: CASSIAAGGSLTDTQYF

J gene: TRBJ2-7
clone size: -
D gene: -
V gene: TRBV4-1
CDR3 DNA: TGCGCCAGCAGCCTAAGGACTGATTACTACGAGCAGTACTTC
CDR3 protein: CASSLRTDYYEQYF

J gene: TRBJ2-3
clone size: -
D gene: -
V gene: TRBV6-5
CDR3 DNA: TGTGCCAGCAAGGACAGAAGCACAGATACGCAGTATTTT
CDR3 protein: CASKDRSTDTQYF

J gene: TRBJ2-1
clone size: -
D gene: TRBD2
V gene: TRBV5-4
CDR3 DNA: TGTGCCAGCAGCTTGGGGGGGGGTGAGCAGTTCTTC
CDR3 protein: CASSLGGGEQFF

J gene: TRBJ2-2
clone size: -
D gene: TRBD2
V gene: TRBV7-6
CDR3 DNA: TGTGCCAGCAATAGACTAGCGGAATATGGGGAGCTGTTTTTT
CDR3 protein: CASNRLAEYGELFF

J gene: TRBJ2-1
clone size: -
D gene: TRBD2
V gene: TRBV7-6
CDR3 DNA: TGTGCCAGCAGCTTTACCGGGACTAGCGGGAATGAGCAGTTCTTC
CDR3 protein: CASSFTGTSGNEQFF

J gene: TRBJ2-3
clone size: once
D gene: TRBD2
V gene: TRBV11-3
CDR3 DNA: TGTGCCAGCAGCTTAGATCTAGCGGGAGGTGCTACGCAGTATTTT
CDR3 protein: CASSLDLAGGATQYF

J gene: TRBJ2-3
clone size: -
D gene: TRBD2
V gene: TRBV10-3
CDR3 DNA: TGTGCCATCGGTGCCCTACGGGGGGACCCTAGCACAGATACGCAGTATTTT
CDR3 protein: CAIGALRGDPSTDTQYF

J gene: TRBJ1-2
clone size: few
D gene: TRBD1
V gene: TRBV6-6
CDR3 DNA: TGTGCCAGCATGGGACAGGGGGCGCGGCTGGACTATGGCTACACCTTC
CDR3 protein: CASMGQGARLDYGYTF

J gene: TRBJ2-1
clone size: -
D gene: TRBD2
V gene: TRBV25-1
CDR3 DNA: TGTGCCAGCAGGCTCGGGGGGGAAAGTGAGCAGTTCTTC
CDR3 protein: CASRLGGESEQFF

J gene: TRBJ2-7
clone size: once
D gene: -
V gene: TRBV5-8
CDR3 DNA: TGTGCCAGCAGCTTGTCCCCCCGGGGTCGGAACGAGCAGTACTTC
CDR3 protein: CASSLSPRGRNEQYF

J gene: TRBJ1-1
clone size: -
D gene: -
V gene: TRBV6-5
CDR3 DNA: TGTGGGGCAGGGAGGGTGGATGGCGGCACTGAAGCTTTCTTT
CDR3 protein: CGAGRVDGGTEAFF